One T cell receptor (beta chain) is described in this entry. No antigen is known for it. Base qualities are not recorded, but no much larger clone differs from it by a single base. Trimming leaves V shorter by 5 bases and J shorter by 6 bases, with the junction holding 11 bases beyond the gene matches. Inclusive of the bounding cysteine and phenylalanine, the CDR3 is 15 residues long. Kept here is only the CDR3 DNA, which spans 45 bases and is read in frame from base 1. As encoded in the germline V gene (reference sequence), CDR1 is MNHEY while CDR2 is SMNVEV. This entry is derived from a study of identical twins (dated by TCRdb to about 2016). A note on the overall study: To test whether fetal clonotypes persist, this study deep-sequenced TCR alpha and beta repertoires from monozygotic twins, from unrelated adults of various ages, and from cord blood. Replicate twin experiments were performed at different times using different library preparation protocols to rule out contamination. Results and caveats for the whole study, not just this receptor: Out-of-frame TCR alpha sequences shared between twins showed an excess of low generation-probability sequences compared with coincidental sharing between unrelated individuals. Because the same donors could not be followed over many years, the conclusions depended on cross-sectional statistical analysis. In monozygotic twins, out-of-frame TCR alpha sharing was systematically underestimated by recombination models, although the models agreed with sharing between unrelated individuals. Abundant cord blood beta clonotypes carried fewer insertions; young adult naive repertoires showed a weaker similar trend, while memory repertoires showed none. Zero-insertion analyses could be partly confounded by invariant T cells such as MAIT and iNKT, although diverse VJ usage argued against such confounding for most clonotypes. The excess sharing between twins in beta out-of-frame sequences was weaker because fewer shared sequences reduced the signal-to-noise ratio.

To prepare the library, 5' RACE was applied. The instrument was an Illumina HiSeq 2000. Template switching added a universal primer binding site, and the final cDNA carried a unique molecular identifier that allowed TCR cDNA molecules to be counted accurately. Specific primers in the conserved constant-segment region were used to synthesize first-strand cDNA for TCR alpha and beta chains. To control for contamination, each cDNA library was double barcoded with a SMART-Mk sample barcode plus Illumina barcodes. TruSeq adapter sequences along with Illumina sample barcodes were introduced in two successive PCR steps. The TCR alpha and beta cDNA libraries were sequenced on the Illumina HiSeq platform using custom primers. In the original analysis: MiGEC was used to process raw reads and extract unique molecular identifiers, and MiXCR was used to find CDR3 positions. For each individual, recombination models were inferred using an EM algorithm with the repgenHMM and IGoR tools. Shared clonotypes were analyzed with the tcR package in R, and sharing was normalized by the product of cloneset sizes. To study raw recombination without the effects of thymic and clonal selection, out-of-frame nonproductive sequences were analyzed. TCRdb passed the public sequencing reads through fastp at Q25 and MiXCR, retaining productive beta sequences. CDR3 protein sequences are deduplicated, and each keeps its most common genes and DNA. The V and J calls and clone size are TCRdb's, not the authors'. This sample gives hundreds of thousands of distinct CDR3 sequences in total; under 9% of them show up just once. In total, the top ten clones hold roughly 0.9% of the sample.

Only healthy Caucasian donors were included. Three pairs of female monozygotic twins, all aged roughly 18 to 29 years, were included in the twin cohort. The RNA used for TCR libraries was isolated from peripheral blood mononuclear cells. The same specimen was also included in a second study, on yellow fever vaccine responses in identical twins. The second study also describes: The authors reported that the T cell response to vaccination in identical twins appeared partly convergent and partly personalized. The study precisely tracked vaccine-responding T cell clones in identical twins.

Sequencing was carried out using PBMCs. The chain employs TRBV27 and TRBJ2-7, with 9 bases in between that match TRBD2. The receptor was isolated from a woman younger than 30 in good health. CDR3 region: CASSISGSQGGEQYF. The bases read TGTGCCAGCAGTATTAGCGGGAGTCAGGGAGGCGAGCAGTACTTC.